This is a list of T cell receptor beta chains from one sample in a study of cytomegalovirus exposure and HLA in healthy donors. Clones were sequenced by immunoSEQ multiplex PCR, and TCRdb holds only the in-frame ones, with some missing. The sample shows hundreds of thousands of clones, 70% to 90% of them seen only once. Sequencing was performed on PBMCs. Receptor source: a girl aged 2-10 years in good health and CMV-seronegative. Each CDR3 is given with its conserved first and last residue. D genes are given only for firm matches. Some rows mark clone size as missing; the rest say once, few, many or name a class of expanded clone.

>TRBV30|TRBJ1-6|few|-
TGTGCCTGGCAGGTCACAGGGCGGTCACCCCTCCACTTT
CAWQVTGRSPLHF
>TRBV15|TRBJ1-1|-|TRBD1
TGTGCCACCAGCAGACAGGGGGCAGAGACTGAAGCTTTCTTT
CATSRQGAETEAFF
>TRBV19|TRBJ2-1|-|TRBD2
TGTGCCAGTAGTATTGGACTAGCGGGGAGGGATGAGCAGTTCTTC
CASSIGLAGRDEQFF
>TRBV10-3|TRBJ1-2|-|TRBD1
TGTGCCATCAGCAATACAGGGGGAGCTGGCTACACCTTC
CAISNTGGAGYTF
>TRBV19|TRBJ2-6|-|-
TGTGCCAGTAGTATCCAGGGCAATGTCTATGGGGCCAACGTCCTGACTTTC
CASSIQGNVYGANVLTF
>TRBV10-2|TRBJ1-5|-|-
TGCGCCAGCGGTAGCGGGGTTTATAGCAATCAGCCCCAGCATTTT
CASGSGVYSNQPQHF
>TRBV2|TRBJ2-7|-|TRBD2
TGTGCCACCCATTTAGCGGGAGCCTACGAGCAGTACTTC
CATHLAGAYEQYF
>TRBV14|TRBJ2-3|-|-
TGTGCCAGCAGCCGACAGAACACAGATACGCAGTATTTT
CASSRQNTDTQYF
>TRBV6-5|TRBJ2-7|-|-
TGTGCCAGCAGGACAGGCCTTGCCTCCTACGAGCAGTACTTC
CASRTGLASYEQYF
>TRBV5-6|TRBJ2-7|-|TRBD2
TGTGCCAGCAGCTCTACTAGCGGGAGCATCTACGAGCAGTACTTC
CASSSTSGSIYEQYF
>TRBV6-1|TRBJ2-7|-|-
TGTGCCAGCAGCCTACACAGGTTCTACGAGCAGTACTTC
CASSLHRFYEQYF
>TRBV18|TRBJ1-1|-|-
TGTGCCAGCTCAGGAGACAGGATCGATGCTGAAGCTTTCTTT
CASSGDRIDAEAFF
>TRBV7-9|TRBJ2-3|-|TRBD2
TGTGCCAGCAGCTTAGGCGGGAGTGGCACAGATACGCAGTATTTT
CASSLGGSGTDTQYF
>TRBV18|TRBJ1-5|-|-
TGTGCCAGCTCCCGGACAGACAATCAGCCCCAGCATTTT
CASSRTDNQPQHF
>TRBV2|TRBJ2-7|-|-
TGTGCCAGCCAAACCTACGAGCAGTACTTC
CASQTYEQYF
>TRBV6-6|TRBJ2-1|-|TRBD1
TGTGCCAGCAGACACGGGACAGACTACAATGAGCAGTTCTTC
CASRHGTDYNEQFF
>TRBV19|TRBJ1-3|once|-
TGTGCCAGTAGTATAAAGGGAGAGGGCATGTTCTCTGGAAACACCATATATTTT
CASSIKGEGMFSGNTIYF
>TRBV7-9|TRBJ2-7|-|-
TGTGCCAGCAGCTTACCAGGGCTCGTAGTCTACGAGCAGTACTTC
CASSLPGLVVYEQYF
>TRBV5-1|TRBJ1-5|-|TRBD1
TGCGCCAGCAGCTTGGGACAGGGGGATCAGCCCCAGCATTTT
CASSLGQGDQPQHF
>TRBV11-2|TRBJ1-2|-|-
TGTGCCAGCAGCCAGGACAGAAACTATGGCTACACCTTC
CASSQDRNYGYTF